The source of this T cell receptor beta chain is a study of PD-L1 blockade in urothelial cancer. Study as a whole: In 2014, patients got going on atezolizumab, taking 1,200 mg intravenously every 3 weeks. Findings and limits, study-wide: Pretreatment clonality of the blood TCR repertoire below the median was predictive of superior survival.

Time point described: peripheral blood 6 weeks after treatment start. Data came from immunoSEQ multiplex PCR; TCRdb stores just in-frame clones and leaves some out. The sample holds some 120,000 clones, 80% to 90% seen once. V shed 0 bases, J shed 4 bases, and the junction held 13 bases outside the gene matches. Germline V CDR1 and CDR2: LNHNV, YYDKDF (reference sequence). The CDR3 contains 20 residues. Concerning this clone itself: As yet, its antigen is unknown.

The genes are TRBV15 and TRBJ2-7; 15 bases agree with TRBD2. Specimen: PBMCs, collected around atezolizumab (anti-PD-L1) treatment. The sequence came from a man aged 55 to 70 with urothelial cancer. This CDR3 is CATSRDPGLAGGSAFYEQYF. CDR3 coding DNA: TGTGCCACCAGCAGAGATCCGGGACTAGCGGGAGGTTCAGCATTTTACGAGCAGTACTTC.